This is a list of T cell receptor beta chains from one sample in a study of graft-versus-host responses after intestinal transplantation. No antigen has been identified for these receptors. The method was immunoSEQ multiplex PCR; TCRdb's version includes in-frame clones alone and lacks a portion of them. The data contain about 88,000 clones, over 90% of them singletons. Specimen: unstimulated CD4+ T cells sorted from spleen or lymph node cells, collected before transplant. The receptors were sampled from a human donor who was the organ donor for an intestinal transplant. Both conserved end residues are part of each CDR3. A D gene is named only where the DNA matches it firmly.

j_call: TRBJ2-1; v_call: TRBV10-1; cdr3_length: 15; d_call: NA; cdr3_aa: CASSTGRRGRHEQFF; cdr3_nt: TGCGCCAGCAGTACCGGACGTCGGGGTCGCCATGAGCAGTTCTTC
j_call: TRBJ2-5; v_call: TRBV6-6; cdr3_length: 14; d_call: NA; cdr3_aa: CAISGGQRQETQYF; cdr3_nt: TGTGCCATTAGCGGAGGACAGAGACAAGAGACCCAGTACTTC
j_call: TRBJ2-4; v_call: TRBV4-2; cdr3_length: 17; d_call: TRBD1; cdr3_aa: CASSQLMGQGNKNIQYF; cdr3_nt: TGTGCCAGCAGCCAATTAATGGGACAGGGGAACAAAAACATTCAGTACTTC
j_call: TRBJ2-7; v_call: TRBV28; cdr3_length: 11; d_call: NA; cdr3_aa: CASSWSYEQYF; cdr3_nt: TGTGCCAGCAGTTGGTCCTACGAGCAGTACTTC
j_call: TRBJ1-2; v_call: TRBV6-5; cdr3_length: 15; d_call: NA; cdr3_aa: CASSYSLEGLSGYTF; cdr3_nt: TGTGCCAGCAGTTACTCTCTGGAGGGTCTGAGTGGCTACACCTTC
j_call: TRBJ2-7; v_call: TRBV7-2; cdr3_length: 16; d_call: TRBD1; cdr3_aa: CASSLASWDRGGKGYF; cdr3_nt: TGTGCCAGCAGCTTAGCTTCCTGGGACAGGGGGGGTAAGGGGTACTTC
j_call: TRBJ1-6; v_call: TRBV6-6; cdr3_length: 13; d_call: NA; cdr3_aa: CASSRPGNSPLHF; cdr3_nt: TGTGCCAGCAGCCGCCCCGGGAATTCACCCCTCCACTTT
j_call: TRBJ2-7; v_call: TRBV6-1; cdr3_length: 11; d_call: NA; cdr3_aa: CASRLIREQYF; cdr3_nt: TGTGCCAGCAGGTTAATACGAGAGCAGTACTTC
j_call: TRBJ2-7; v_call: TRBV5-1; cdr3_length: 14; d_call: TRBD1; cdr3_aa: CASSLAGQGLKQYF; cdr3_nt: TGCGCCAGCAGCTTGGCGGGACAGGGATTGAAGCAGTACTTC
j_call: TRBJ2-3; v_call: TRBV27; cdr3_length: 13; d_call: NA; cdr3_aa: CASSYRPTDTQYF; cdr3_nt: TGTGCCAGCAGTTACCGACCCACAGATACGCAGTATTTT
j_call: TRBJ2-3; v_call: TRBV30; cdr3_length: 15; d_call: TRBD1; cdr3_aa: CAWRGGQGNTDTQYF; cdr3_nt: TGTGCCTGGAGGGGAGGACAGGGTAACACAGATACGCAGTATTTT
j_call: TRBJ1-1; v_call: TRBV6-1; cdr3_length: 13; d_call: NA; cdr3_aa: CASSLVLNTEAFF; cdr3_nt: TGTGCCAGCAGTCTTGTGTTGAACACTGAAGCTTTCTTT
j_call: TRBJ2-3; v_call: TRBV5-1; cdr3_length: 14; d_call: NA; cdr3_aa: CASRDTPSTDTQYF; cdr3_nt: TGCGCCAGCAGGGACACCCCGAGCACAGATACGCAGTATTTT
j_call: TRBJ2-5; v_call: TRBV2; cdr3_length: 12; d_call: NA; cdr3_aa: CASSELQETQYF; cdr3_nt: TGTGCCAGCAGTGAGCTACAAGAGACCCAGTACTTC
j_call: TRBJ1-1; v_call: TRBV2; cdr3_length: 13; d_call: TRBD1; cdr3_aa: CARRGTGNTEAFF; cdr3_nt: TGTGCCAGACGCGGGACAGGGAACACTGAAGCTTTCTTT
j_call: TRBJ2-3; v_call: TRBV5-6; cdr3_length: 13; d_call: NA; cdr3_aa: CASSWASTDTQYF; cdr3_nt: TGTGCCAGCAGCTGGGCTAGCACAGATACGCAGTATTTT